The 25 T cell receptor beta chains given below trace back to one sample, sequenced in a study of molecular identifiers for immune sequencing clone quantification. In TCRdb, the PCR reads were re-called with MiXCR into one record per CDR3 protein. The sample carries about half a million distinct CDR3 sequences, roughly 26% recorded once. The sequencing sample was made of naive CD8+ T cells from blood, with Jurkat cell RNA spiked in. Subset noted: FACS-sorted CD8+CD4-CCR7+CD45RA+ naive T cells. The receptors stem from a human donor in good health. Some libraries in this study had Jurkat cell RNA spiked in.

About this clonotype itself: Sequence at one end of the junction differs from germline and may be a read error. The chain carries TRBV28 and TRBJ1-4, with D unresolved. Germline V gives CDR1 MDHEN, CDR2 SYDVKM. This CDR3 has 16 amino acids. Here the CDR3 DNA reads TGTGCCAGCAAGTCCCTCAAGGTCACAACTAATGAAAACCTGTTGTTT. Its protein product is CASKSLKVTTNENLLF.

Of note for this clonotype: It may be a read error: a sequence one base away is much more abundant. In this CDR3 the conserved last residue, phenylalanine or tryptophan, is missing, so a read error is likely. The CDR3 reads CSATDRGTTYEQYS. CDR3 DNA: TGCAGTGCAACTGACAGGGGCACAACCTACGAGCAGTACTCC. This chain joins TRBV20-1 and TRBJ2-7, with 8 bases aligning to TRBD1. The CDR3 has 14 residues. The germline gives CDR1 DFQATT, CDR2 SNEGSKA (reference sequence). V lost 6 bases to trimming and J lost 2 bases; unmatched junction nucleotides: 9.

The V call is TRBV19, the J call TRBJ2-5; 9 nucleotides agree with TRBD1. V was clipped by 0 bases and J by 5 bases; unmatched bases: 10. The CDR3 length is 17 residues. CDR1 LNHDA and CDR2 SQIVND come from the germline V gene (reference sequence). CDR3 coding DNA: TGTGCCAGTAGTATAGACACGGGACAGGGTCGCACCGAGACCCAGTACTTC. It is translated as CASSIDTGQGRTETQYF.

Only a few counts were recorded for this clonotype. J is TRBJ2-2 and V is TRBV13, with D possibly matching TRBD1 (6 bases). Trimming removed 0 bases from V and 2 bases from J, with 16 bases in between. The CDR3 extends over 18 amino acids. Germline CDR1 is PRHDT and CDR2 is FYEKMQ (reference sequence). The CDR3 nucleotides are TGTGCCAGCAGCTTAGGGCCGGGACACCAGGAAAACACCGGGGAGCTGTTTTTT. Its protein product is CASSLGPGHQENTGELFF.

This clonotype was observed a few times. The gene calls are TRBV5-6 and TRBJ1-2; D is ambiguous. This CDR3 has 16 residues. V was cut by 3 bases and J by 0 bases, with 15 bases left in between. The V gene's germline CDR1 is SGHDT and CDR2 YYEEEE. CDR3 region: CASSSNIEASNYGYTF. The CDR3 nucleotides read TGTGCCAGCAGCTCGAATATTGAGGCTTCTAACTATGGCTACACCTTC.

This clonotype was detected ten times or more. The chain recombines TRBV30 with TRBJ1-1, with D unresolved. Trimming stripped 1 base from V and 2 bases from J, with 14 bases between. Germline V gene sequence: CDR1 GTSNPN, CDR2 SVGIG (reference sequence). This CDR3 is 15 amino acids long. The CDR3 here is CAWSAWEGANTEAFF. The CDR3 region has the DNA TGTGCCTGGAGTGCTTGGGAGGGTGCCAACACTGAAGCTTTCTTT.

Worth noting for this clonotype: Possible read error: a much larger clone is one base away. V is TRBV7-2 and J is TRBJ2-3; perhaps TRBD2 as D (7 bases). The CDR3 contains 16 residues. V was shortened by 6 bases and J by 3 bases, with 19 bases between the two germline ends. Germline assignment: CDR1 SGHTA and CDR2 FQGNSA. The CDR3 sequence: CASRGGAGVATDTQYF. In DNA form, the CDR3 reads TGTGCCAGCAGGGGGGGGGCAGGGGTCGCAACAGATACGCAGTATTTT.

The sample holds a few counts of this clonotype. The rearrangement links TRBV2 to TRBJ2-7, with TRBD2 matching 11 bases. Germline V lookup: CDR1 SNHLY, CDR2 FYNNEI. The CDR3 has 14 residues. The V segment lost 8 bases and the J segment 3 bases; nucleotides outside the gene matches: 6. CDR3 sequence: CASDYLAGGYEQYF. CDR3 DNA: TGTGCCAGCGACTACCTAGCGGGGGGCTACGAGCAGTACTTC.

The chain carries TRBV27 and TRBJ2-7, with 12 bases aligning to TRBD2. Germline CDR1 is MNHEY and CDR2 is SMNVEV (reference sequence). The CDR3 has 15 residues. The J segment lost 3 bases and the V segment lost 5 bases, leaving 5 bases of the junction unmatched. CDR3: CASSVGTSGFYEQYF. The CDR3 nucleotides read TGTGCCAGCAGTGTCGGGACTAGCGGGTTCTACGAGCAGTACTTC.

A word on this clonotype: A read error is possible here, since a much larger clone lies one base away. This chain links TRBV7-8 with TRBJ2-3, with TRBD2 matching over 7 bases. The germline V gene encodes CDR1 SGHVS and CDR2 FQNEAQ. V dropped 5 bases and J dropped 10; count of bases not matched to a gene: 18. The length of the CDR3 is 16 residues. CDR3: CASSPASGGFEDAQYF. In DNA form, the CDR3 reads TGTGCCAGCAGCCCCGCTAGCGGAGGGTTTGAGGATGCGCAGTATTTT.

This clonotype was recorded many times. The chain couples TRBV12-3 or TRBV12-4 to TRBJ2-3; no firm D call. The V end was cut by 0 bases, the J end by 2 bases, with 6 bases between. The CDR3 totals 14 residues. The CDR3 sequence: CASSLAGPTDTQYF. CDR3 nucleotide sequence: TGTGCCAGCAGTTTAGCGGGTCCCACAGATACGCAGTATTTT.

Comments on this clonotype: Compared with germline, one end of the junction differs, possibly owing to a read error. V gene TRBV4-3 combines with J gene TRBJ2-6; a weak D match, TRBD1 (6 bases). Germline V gene sequence: CDR1 LGHNA, CDR2 YSLEER. The CDR3 length is 15 residues. The CDR3 loop is CVSSAQGTGANVLTF. CDR3 DNA sequence: TGCGTCAGCAGCGCGCAGGGGACGGGGGCCAACGTCCTGACTTTC.

V and J are TRBV2 and TRBJ2-7, with 7 bases fitting TRBD1. With V trimmed by 2 bases and J by 3 bases, 7 bases remained unmatched. Germline lookup yields CDR1 SNHLY and CDR2 FYNNEI. The CDR3 has 15 amino acids. The CDR3 loop reads CASSEKWAGGYEQYF. CDR3 nucleotides: TGTGCCAGCAGTGAAAAATGGGCAGGGGGCTACGAGCAGTACTTC.

This clonotype is a singleton in its sample. A much more abundant neighbour one base away suggests this may be a read error. The chain combines TRBV6-2 or TRBV6-3 with TRBJ2-2; D is ambiguous. The V gene's germline CDR1 is MNHEY and CDR2 SVGEGT. This CDR3 has 13 residues. CDR3 loop: CASTLSPTEELFF. DNA of the CDR3: TGTGCCAGCACTCTAAGTCCCACCGAGGAGCTGTTTTTT.

In this sample, this clonotype turned up a few times. The chain carries TRBV12-3 or TRBV12-4 and TRBJ1-1, with D possibly matching TRBD1 (5 bases). V shed 9 bases and J shed 0 bases, with 11 bases lying between them. CDR3 length equals 13 residues. This CDR3 is CASRAGLNTEAFF. CDR3 DNA sequence: TGTGCCAGTCGGGCAGGGCTGAACACTGAAGCTTTCTTT.

Regarding this clonotype: This may arise from a read error, as a much more abundant clone is one base away. The genes are TRBV29-1 and TRBJ2-6; D is unclear. V gave up 4 bases and J gave up 1 base, with 17 bases separating them. CDR1 and CDR2 from the germline V gene are SQVTM and ANQGSEA. CDR3 length: 17 residues. The CDR3 DNA reads as TGCAGCGTTGTGCAGTACATACCGGTGTCTGGGGCCAACGTCCTGACTTTC. Protein product: CSVVQYIPVSGANVLTF.

On this clonotype: The conserved closing phenylalanine or tryptophan is absent in this CDR3, likely reflecting a read error. The rearrangement uses TRBV15 and TRBJ2-5; TRBD1 is a possible D gene (6 bases). Between the trimmed V and J ends, which lost 6 bases and 7 bases, there was a span of 12 bases. This CDR3 has 12 residues. Germline-derived CDR1 and CDR2 are LNHNV and YYDKDF (reference sequence). CDR3 sequence (DNA): TGTGCCACCAGACCGACACAGGGGACCCAGTACTCC. Protein product: CATRPTQGTQYS.

This clonotype was counted many times. CDR3 protein: CSARDWAANTGELFF. CDR3 nucleotides: TGCAGTGCTAGAGATTGGGCAGCGAACACCGGGGAGCTGTTTTTT. The chain links TRBV20-1 to TRBJ2-2, with D unclear. The CDR3 extends over 15 amino acids. Between the trimmed V and J ends, which lost 0 bases and 0 bases, there was a span of 8 bases. CDR1 and CDR2 from the germline V gene are DFQATT and SNEGSKA (reference sequence).

This chain connects TRBV20-1 to TRBJ2-7, with D maybe TRBD2 (5 bases). The germline CDR1 and CDR2 sequences are DFQATT and SNEGSKA (reference sequence). This CDR3 comprises 13 residues. V was shortened by 0 bases and J by 3 bases, with 9 bases between the two germline ends. CDR3 DNA sequence: TGCAGTGCTAGAGAGGTAGCGAGCTACGAGCAGTACTTC. Amino acid sequence: CSAREVASYEQYF.

As to this clonotype: Just one base apart from a much larger clone, this may be a read error. The chain employs TRBV19 and TRBJ2-5; the D gene is possibly TRBD2 (6 bases). This CDR3 spans 14 amino acids. V lost 9 bases and J 3 bases, leaving 17 bases between the germline ends. Germline assignment: CDR1 LNHDA and CDR2 SQIVND (reference sequence). CDR3 protein: CASSTPSGEETQYF. In nucleotides, the CDR3 is TGTGCCAGCTCCACACCGTCGGGAGAAGAGACCCAGTACTTC.

This chain joins TRBV28 and TRBJ2-5; D might be TRBD1 or TRBD2, each matching 5 bases. Germline assignment: CDR1 MDHEN and CDR2 SYDVKM. CDR3 length: 13 residues. Trimming took off 7 bases at V and 5 bases at J, with 14 bases between the two ends. The DNA for the CDR3 is TGTGCCAGCATGGGGGACCTTGGGGAGACCCAGTACTTC. Encoded protein: CASMGDLGETQYF.

The V call is TRBV19, the J call TRBJ2-7; D ambiguous. Per germline, CDR1 LNHDA and CDR2 SQIVND (reference sequence). The length of the CDR3 is 15 residues. Trimming cost V 1 base and J 0 bases, with 10 bases left between them. DNA for the CDR3: TGTGCCAGTAGTATAGTATCAGGCACCTCCTACGAGCAGTACTTC. Its translation: CASSIVSGTSYEQYF.

This clonotype appeared a few times. This sequence joins TRBV6-2 or TRBV6-3 and TRBJ1-1; D is perhaps TRBD1 (5 bases). This CDR3 has 12 residues. Germline-derived CDR1 and CDR2 are MNHEY and SVGEGT. Deletions cut 2 bases from V and 6 bases from J, with 7 bases between. The CDR3 here is CASSYDSSEAFF. DNA of the CDR3: TGTGCCAGCAGTTACGACAGCTCTGAAGCTTTCTTT.

This clonotype came up a few times. This sequence joins TRBV30 and TRBJ2-7; 9 bases agree with TRBD1. V was clipped by 1 base and J by 3 bases; unmatched bases: 7. This CDR3 is 15 amino acids long. The germline CDR1 and CDR2 sequences are GTSNPN and SVGIG (reference sequence). CDR3 protein: CAWSGGTGLLYEQYF. The DNA for the CDR3 is TGTGCCTGGAGTGGGGGGACAGGGCTTCTCTACGAGCAGTACTTC.

Comment on this clonotype: At one boundary the junction diverges from the germline segment, which might be a read error. The V and J genes are TRBV12-3 or TRBV12-4 and TRBJ2-7; 8 bases match TRBD1. The CDR3 consists of 14 residues. DNA of the CDR3: TGTGACAGCAGATCGACAGGGGCGAATGAGGAGCAGTACTTC. Amino acids: CDSRSTGANEEQYF.